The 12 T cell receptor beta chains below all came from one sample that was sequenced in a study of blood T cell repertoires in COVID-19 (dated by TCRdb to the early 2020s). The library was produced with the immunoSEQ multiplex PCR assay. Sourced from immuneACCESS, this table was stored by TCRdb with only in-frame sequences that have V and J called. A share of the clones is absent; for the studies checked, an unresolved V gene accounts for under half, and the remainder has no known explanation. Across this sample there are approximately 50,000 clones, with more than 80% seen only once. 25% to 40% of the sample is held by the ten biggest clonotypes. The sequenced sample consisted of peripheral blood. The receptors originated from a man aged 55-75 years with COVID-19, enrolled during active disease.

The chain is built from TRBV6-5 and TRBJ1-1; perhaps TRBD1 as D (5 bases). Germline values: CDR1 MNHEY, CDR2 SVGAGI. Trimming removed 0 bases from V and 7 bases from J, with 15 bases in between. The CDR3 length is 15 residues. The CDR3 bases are TGTGCCAGCAGTTACTCGATGGCCAGGGCTAGTGAAGCTTTCTTT. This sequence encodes CASSYSMARASEAFF.

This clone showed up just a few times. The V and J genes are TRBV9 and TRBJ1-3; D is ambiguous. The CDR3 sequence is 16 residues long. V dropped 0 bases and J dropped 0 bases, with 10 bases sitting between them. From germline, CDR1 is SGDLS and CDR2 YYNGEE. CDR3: CASSVATPGSGNTIYF. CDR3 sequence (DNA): TGTGCCAGCAGCGTAGCTACTCCAGGCTCTGGAAACACCATATATTTT. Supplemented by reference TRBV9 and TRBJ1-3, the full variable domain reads DSGVTQTPKHLITATGQRVTLRCSPRSGDLSVYWYQQSLDQGLQFLIQYYNGEERAKGNILERFSAQQFPDLHSELNLSSLELGDSALYFCASSVATPGSGNTIYFGEGSWLTVV.

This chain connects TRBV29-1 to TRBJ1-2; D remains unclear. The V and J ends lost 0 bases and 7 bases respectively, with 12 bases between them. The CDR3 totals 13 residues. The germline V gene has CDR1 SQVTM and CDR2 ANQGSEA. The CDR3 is CSVEDLPSAGYTF. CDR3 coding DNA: TGCAGCGTTGAAGATCTTCCCAGCGCTGGCTACACCTTC.

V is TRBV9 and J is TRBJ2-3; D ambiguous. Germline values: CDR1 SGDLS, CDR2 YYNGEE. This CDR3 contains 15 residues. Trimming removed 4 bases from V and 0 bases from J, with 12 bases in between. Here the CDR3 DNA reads TGTGCCAGCAGCTCAAGAGGTCCTAGCACAGATACGCAGTATTTT. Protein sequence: CASSSRGPSTDTQYF.

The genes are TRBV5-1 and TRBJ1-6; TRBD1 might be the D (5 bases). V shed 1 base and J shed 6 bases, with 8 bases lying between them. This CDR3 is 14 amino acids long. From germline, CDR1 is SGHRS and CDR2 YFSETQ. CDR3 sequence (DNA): TGCGCCAGCAGCTTGCAGGGTAGTAATTCACCCCTCCACTTT. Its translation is CASSLQGSNSPLHF.

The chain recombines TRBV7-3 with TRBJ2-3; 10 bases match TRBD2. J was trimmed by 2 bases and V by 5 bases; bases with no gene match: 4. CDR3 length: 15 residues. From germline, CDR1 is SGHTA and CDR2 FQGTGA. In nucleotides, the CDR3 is TGTGCCAGCAGCAAAGCGGGGGGGAACACAGATACGCAGTATTTT. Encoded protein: CASSKAGGNTDTQYF.

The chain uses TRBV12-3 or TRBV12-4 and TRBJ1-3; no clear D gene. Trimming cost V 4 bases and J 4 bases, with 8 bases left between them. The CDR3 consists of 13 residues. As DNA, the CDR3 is TGTGCCAGCAGTTCCTCTCCCGGAAACACCATATATTTT. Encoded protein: CASSSSPGNTIYF.

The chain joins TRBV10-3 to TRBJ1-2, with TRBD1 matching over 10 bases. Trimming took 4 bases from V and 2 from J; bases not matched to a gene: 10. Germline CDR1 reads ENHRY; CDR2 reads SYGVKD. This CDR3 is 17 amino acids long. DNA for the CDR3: TGTGCCATCAGTGGCACGTTTGGGACAGGGGAAAACTATGGCTACACCTTC. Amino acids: CAISGTFGTGENYGYTF.

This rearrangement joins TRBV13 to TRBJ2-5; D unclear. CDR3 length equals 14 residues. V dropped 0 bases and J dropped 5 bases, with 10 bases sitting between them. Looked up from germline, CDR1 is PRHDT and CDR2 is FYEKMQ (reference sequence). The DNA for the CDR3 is TGTGCCAGCAGCTTAGGCCGAAGCCTGGAGACCCAGTACTTC. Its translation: CASSLGRSLETQYF. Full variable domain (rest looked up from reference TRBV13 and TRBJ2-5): AAGVIQSPRHLIKEKRETATLKCYPIPRHDTVYWYQQGPGQDPQFLISFYEKMQSDKGSIPDRFSAQQFSDYHSELNMSSLELGDSALYFCASSLGRSLETQYFGPGTRLLVL.

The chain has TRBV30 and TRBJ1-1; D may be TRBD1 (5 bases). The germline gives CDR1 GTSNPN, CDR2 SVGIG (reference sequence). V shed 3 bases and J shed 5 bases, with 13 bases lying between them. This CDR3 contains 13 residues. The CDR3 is CAWRGAGWTEAFF. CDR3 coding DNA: TGTGCCTGGAGAGGGGCAGGGTGGACTGAAGCTTTCTTT.

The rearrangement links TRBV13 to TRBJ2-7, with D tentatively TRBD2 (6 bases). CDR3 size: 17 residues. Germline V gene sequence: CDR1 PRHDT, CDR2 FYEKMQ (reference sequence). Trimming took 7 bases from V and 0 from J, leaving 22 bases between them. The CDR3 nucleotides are TGTGCCAGCACCGTGATGGGGGTAGCGGAAAGCTCCTACGAGCAGTACTTC. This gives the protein CASTVMGVAESSYEQYF.

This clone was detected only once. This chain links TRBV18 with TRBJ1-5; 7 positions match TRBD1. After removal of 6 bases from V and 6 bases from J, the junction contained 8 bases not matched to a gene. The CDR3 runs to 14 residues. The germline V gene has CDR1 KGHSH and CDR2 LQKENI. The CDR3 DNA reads TGTGCCAGCTCTCCAGGGGGGAACGGTCAGCCCCAGCATTTT. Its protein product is CASSPGGNGQPQHF.